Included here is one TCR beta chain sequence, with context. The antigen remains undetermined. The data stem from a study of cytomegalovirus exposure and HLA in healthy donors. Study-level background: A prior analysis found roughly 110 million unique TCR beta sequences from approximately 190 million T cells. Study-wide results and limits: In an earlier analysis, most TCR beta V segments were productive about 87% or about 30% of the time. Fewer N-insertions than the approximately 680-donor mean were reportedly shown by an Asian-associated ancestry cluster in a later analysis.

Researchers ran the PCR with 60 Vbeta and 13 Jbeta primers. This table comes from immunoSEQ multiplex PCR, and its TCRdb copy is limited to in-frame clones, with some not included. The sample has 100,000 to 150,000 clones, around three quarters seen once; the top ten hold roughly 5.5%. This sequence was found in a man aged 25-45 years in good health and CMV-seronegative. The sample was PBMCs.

The DNA for the CDR3 is TGTGCCAGCAGTCCGTTACTAGCAGTGGGAGAGACCCAGTACTTC. This sequence encodes CASSPLLAVGETQYF. The chain combines TRBV6-5 with TRBJ2-5, with D tentatively TRBD2 (6 bases). From germline, CDR1 is MNHEY and CDR2 SVGAGI. The CDR3 has 15 residues. Trimming took 5 bases from V and 4 from J, leaving 17 bases between them.